Listed below are T cell receptor beta chains from one sample, sequenced in a study of T cells in Graves' hyperthyroidism and ophthalmopathy. TCRdb re-called the multiplex PCR reads through MiXCR, storing one row per CDR3 protein. This table holds about 350,000 distinct CDR3 sequences, approximately 15% found once. The source material was blood. Source of these receptors: a woman under 40 with Graves' hyperthyroidism. The CDR3 runs from the conserved cysteine through the conserved F or W. D genes are given only for firm matches. Size values are once, few and many counts, or a class for expanded clones, and some rows have none.

size | D | J | V | DNA | CDR3
NA | TRBD2 | TRBJ2-1 | TRBV27 | TGTGCCAGCATGGGGACTATGGGCGATGAGCAGTTCTTC | CASMGTMGDEQFF
few | TRBD1 | TRBJ1-2 | TRBV5-1 | TGCGCCAGCAGCACCGGGACAGGAGGATATGGCTACACCTTC | CASSTGTGGYGYTF
many | TRBD2 | TRBJ2-7 | TRBV7-2 | TGTGCCAGCAGCCCACTTCTAGCGGGATTTTCCTACGAGCAGTACTTC | CASSPLLAGFSYEQYF
many | NA | TRBJ2-2 | TRBV5-1 | TGCGCCAGCAGCTTGATGGATACCGGGGAGCTGTTTTTT | CASSLMDTGELFF
many | NA | TRBJ2-3 | TRBV5-1 | TGCGCCAGCAGCTTGGATCTGGGAGATACGCAGTATTTT | CASSLDLGDTQYF
many | TRBD1 | TRBJ2-5 | TRBV14 | TGTGCCAGCAGCCAAGAAGGAAGGGGGCTCGAGACCCAGTACTTC | CASSQEGRGLETQYF
many | NA | TRBJ2-7 | TRBV6-1 | TGTGCCAGCAGTTCCTCCGTTCGGGGACGGCAGTACTTC | CASSSSVRGRQYF
NA | NA | TRBJ1-1 | TRBV5-6 | TGTGCCAGCAGCTTGCGTGGCTTTTTGAGAAACACTGAAGCTTTCTTT | CASSLRGFLRNTEAFF
many | NA | TRBJ2-1 | TRBV6-2/TRBV6-3 | TGTGCCAGCAGTCTACAGCCGAGCTCCTACAATGAGCAGTTCTTC | CASSLQPSSYNEQFF
many | NA | TRBJ2-5 | TRBV3-1 | TGTGCCAGCAGCCAAGAGGGATTCCGGGAGACCCAGTACTTC | CASSQEGFRETQYF
few | NA | TRBJ1-3 | TRBV30 | TGTGCCTGGAGTAAAAGCTCTGGAAACACCATATATTTT | CAWSKSSGNTIYF
NA | TRBD2 | TRBJ2-3 | TRBV11-2 | TGTGCCAGCAGCTGGAGACTGCGGGAGGGCCCCGTCACAGATACGCAGTATTTT | CASSWRLREGPVTDTQYF
many | NA | TRBJ2-5 | TRBV29-1 | TGCAGCGTTCGGCGGCGCGGGAACTCAGAGACCCAGTACTTC | CSVRRRGNSETQYF
NA | TRBD2 | TRBJ2-1 | TRBV11-2 | TGTGCCAGCAGCTTAGGGATAATAGCGGGAGTAGGGGTCAATGAGCAGTTCTTC | CASSLGIIAGVGVNEQFF
many | NA | TRBJ2-1 | TRBV29-1 | TGCAGCGTTGAAGGACAGGCCGTGAGGAATGAGCAGTTCTTC | CSVEGQAVRNEQFF
NA | NA | TRBJ1-3 | TRBV12-3/TRBV12-4 | TGTGCCAGCGAACCGGGACTGCTCTCTGGAAACACCATATATTTT | CASEPGLLSGNTIYF
NA | TRBD2 | TRBJ2-3 | TRBV27 | TGTGCCAGCGGACACCCGGGACTAGCCCATAATACGCAGTATTTT | CASGHPGLAHNTQYF
NA | NA | TRBJ1-1 | TRBV20-1 | TGCAGTGCTGGCCGGGGAGGGGGGAAGAACACTGAAGCTTTCTTT | CSAGRGGGKNTEAFF
many | NA | TRBJ1-5 | TRBV20-1 | TGCAGTTTCGGACAGCCCAATCAGCCCCAGCATTTT | CSFGQPNQPQHF
many | NA | TRBJ2-5 | TRBV5-1 | TGCGCCAGCAGCGCCAACCAAGAGACCCAGTACTTC | CASSANQETQYF
few | TRBD1 | TRBJ1-1 | TRBV10-2 | TGCGCCAGCAGGAAGGGGGCGATTAGGGTCGATGAAGCTTTCTTT | CASRKGAIRVDEAFF
many | NA | TRBJ1-4 | TRBV6-1 | TGTGCCAGCAGTGATTCTGAGTCAACTAATGAAAAACTGTTTTTT | CASSDSESTNEKLFF